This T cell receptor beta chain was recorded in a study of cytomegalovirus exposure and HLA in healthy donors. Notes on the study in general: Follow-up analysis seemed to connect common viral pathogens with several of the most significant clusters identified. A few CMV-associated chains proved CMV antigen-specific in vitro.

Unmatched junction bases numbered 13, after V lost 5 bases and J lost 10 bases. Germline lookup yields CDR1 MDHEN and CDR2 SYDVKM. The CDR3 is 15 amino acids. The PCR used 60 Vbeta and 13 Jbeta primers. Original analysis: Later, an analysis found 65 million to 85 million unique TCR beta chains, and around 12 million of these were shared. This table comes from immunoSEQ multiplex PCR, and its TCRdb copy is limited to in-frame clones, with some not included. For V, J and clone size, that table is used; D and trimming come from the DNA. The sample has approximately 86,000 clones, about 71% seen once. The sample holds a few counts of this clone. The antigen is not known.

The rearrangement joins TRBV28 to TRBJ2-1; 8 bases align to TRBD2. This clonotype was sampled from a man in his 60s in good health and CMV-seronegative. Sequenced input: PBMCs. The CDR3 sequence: CASSPRREAAYEQFF. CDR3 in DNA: TGTGCCAGCAGTCCCCGGCGGGAGGCAGCCTACGAGCAGTTCTTC.